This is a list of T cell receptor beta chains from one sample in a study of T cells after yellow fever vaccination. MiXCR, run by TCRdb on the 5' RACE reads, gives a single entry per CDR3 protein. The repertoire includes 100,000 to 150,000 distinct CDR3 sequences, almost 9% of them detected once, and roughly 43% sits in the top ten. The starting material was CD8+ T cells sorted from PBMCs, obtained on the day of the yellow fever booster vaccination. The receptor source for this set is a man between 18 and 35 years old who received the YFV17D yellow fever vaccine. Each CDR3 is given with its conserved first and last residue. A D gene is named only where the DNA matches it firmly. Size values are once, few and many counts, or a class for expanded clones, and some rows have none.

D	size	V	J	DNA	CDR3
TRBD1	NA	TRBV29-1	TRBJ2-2	TGCAGCGTTGTGTCGATTTCTACTGGGGACAGCAACACCGGGGAGCTGTTTTTT	CSVVSISTGDSNTGELFF
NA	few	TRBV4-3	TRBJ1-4	TGCGCCAGCAGCCTAGATAGGAACACTAATGAAAAACTGTTTTTT	CASSLDRNTNEKLFF
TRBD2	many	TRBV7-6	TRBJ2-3	TGTGCCAGCAGCCTGGGACTAGCGGGGGACCCCACAGATACGCAGTATTTT	CASSLGLAGDPTDTQYF
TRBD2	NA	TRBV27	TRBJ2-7	TGTGCCAGCAGTTTCAGCGGGGGCCCTTACTACGAGCAGTACTTC	CASSFSGGPYYEQYF
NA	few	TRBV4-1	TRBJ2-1	TGCGCCAGCAGCCGCTTGACTACAAATGAGCAGTTCTTC	CASSRLTTNEQFF
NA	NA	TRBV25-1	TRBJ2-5	TGTGCCAGCAGTGATGAATGGCGGGGCCTCCAAGAGACCCAGTACTTC	CASSDEWRGLQETQYF
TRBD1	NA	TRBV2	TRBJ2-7	TGTGCCAGCAGAATGGGGGTGACAGGGGTCTACGAGCAGTACTTC	CASRMGVTGVYEQYF
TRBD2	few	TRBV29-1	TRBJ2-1	TGCAGCGTTCGAGCGGGGGGGCTCAATGAGCAGTTCTTC	CSVRAGGLNEQFF
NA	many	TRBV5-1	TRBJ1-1	TGCGCCAGCAGCCCCACCCTAGGGGCCCGAACTGAAGCTTTCTTT	CASSPTLGARTEAFF
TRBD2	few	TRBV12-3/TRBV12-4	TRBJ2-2	TGTGCCAGCAGTCCTGGGACTAGCGTCGCGAACACCGGGGAGCTGTTTTTT	CASSPGTSVANTGELFF
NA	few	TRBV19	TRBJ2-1	TGTGCCAGTAGCCACCTATACAATGAGCAGTTCTTC	CASSHLYNEQFF
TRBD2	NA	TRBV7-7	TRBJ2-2	TGTGCCAGCAGCCCAACTAGCGGGGGGGCCGGGGAGCTGTTTTTT	CASSPTSGGAGELFF
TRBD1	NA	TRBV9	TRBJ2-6	TGTGCCAGCAGCGAATGGGGGACAGGGGGCTCTGGGGCCAACGTCCTGACTTTC	CASSEWGTGGSGANVLTF
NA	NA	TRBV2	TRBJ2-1	TGTGCCAGCCTCCCCGTGGATGTGGATGAGCAGTTCTTC	CASLPVDVDEQFF
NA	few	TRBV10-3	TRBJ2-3	TGTGCCATCAGTGAGTCGTGGCAGGGCCTCTTCCGCACAGATACGCAGTATTTT	CAISESWQGLFRTDTQYF
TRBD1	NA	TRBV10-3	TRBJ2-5	TGTGCCATCAGTGAGTCGACCGGGACAGGGGGAGAAGAGACCCAGTACTTC	CAISESTGTGGEETQYF
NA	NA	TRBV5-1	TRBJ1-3	TGCGCCAGCAGACGCGGAAACACCATATATTTT	CASRRGNTIYF
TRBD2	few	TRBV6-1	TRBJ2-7	TGTGCCAGCAGTGAAGATAGCGGGGGGTTCTACGAGCAGTACTTC	CASSEDSGGFYEQYF
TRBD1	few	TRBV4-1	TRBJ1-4	TGCGCCAGCAGCCGGCAACCGGGACAGATTAATGAAAAACTGTTTTTT	CASSRQPGQINEKLFF
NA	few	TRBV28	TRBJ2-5	TGTGCCACCTCAGGGCGAGGTTACCTTAGGGAGACCCAGTACTTC	CATSGRGYLRETQYF
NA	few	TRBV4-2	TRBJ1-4	TGTGCCAGCAGCCAAGATGAAAAACTGTTTTTT	CASSQDEKLFF
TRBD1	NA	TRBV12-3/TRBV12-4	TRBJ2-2	TGTGCCAGCAGTCTAGCCGGGACAGGGGCAAACACCGGGGAGCTGTTTTTT	CASSLAGTGANTGELFF
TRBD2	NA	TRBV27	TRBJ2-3	TGTGCCAGCAGTTTACGGGGACTAGCGGGGGTAGAGCAGTATTTT	CASSLRGLAGVEQYF
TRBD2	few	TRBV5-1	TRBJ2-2	TGCGCCAGCAGCCGGGGACTAGCGGGGAAAACCGGGGAGCTGTTTTTT	CASSRGLAGKTGELFF
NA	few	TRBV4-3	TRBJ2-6	TGCGCCAGCAGCCAAGATGGCAGTCCCATCTCTGGGGCCAACGTCCTGACTTTC	CASSQDGSPISGANVLTF
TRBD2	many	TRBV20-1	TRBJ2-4	TGCAGTGCTAGAGCGTCTAGCGGGGACTGGAACATTCAGTACTTC	CSARASSGDWNIQYF
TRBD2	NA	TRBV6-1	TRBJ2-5	TGTGCCAGCAGTGAATGGCTAGCGGGTCGACAAGAGACCCAGTACTTC	CASSEWLAGRQETQYF
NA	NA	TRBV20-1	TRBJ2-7	TGCAGTGCTAGAGCGGCTCTGGCGTCTGTCTCCTACGAGCAGTACTTC	CSARAALASVSYEQYF
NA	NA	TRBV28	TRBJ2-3	TGTGCCAGCAGTACCAAGAGCACAGATACGCAGTATTTT	CASSTKSTDTQYF
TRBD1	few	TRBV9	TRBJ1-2	TGTGCCAGTACCAGGACAGGTAGAGCTAACTATGGCTACACCTTC	CASTRTGRANYGYTF
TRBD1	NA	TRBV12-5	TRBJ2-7	TGTGCTAGTGGTAGACCGGGACAGGGCTCCTACGAGCAGTACTTC	CASGRPGQGSYEQYF
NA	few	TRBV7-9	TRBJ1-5	TGTGCCAGCAGCACCGAGGGATATCAGCCCCAGCATTTT	CASSTEGYQPQHF
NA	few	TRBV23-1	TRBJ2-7	TGCGCCAGCAGTCGAAGGACAGAGACTTACGAGCAGTACTTC	CASSRRTETYEQYF
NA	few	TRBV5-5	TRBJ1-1	TGTGCCAGCAGCTTACGTTGGGGGCCTTACACTGAAGCTTTCTTT	CASSLRWGPYTEAFF
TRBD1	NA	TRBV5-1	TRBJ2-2	TGCGCCAGCAGCGCCGGGACAGGGACAACCGGGGAGCTGTTTTTT	CASSAGTGTTGELFF
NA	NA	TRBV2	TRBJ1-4	TGTGCCAGCAGTGAAGTAGCTGTTGGGCCTAATGAAAAACTGTTTTTT	CASSEVAVGPNEKLFF
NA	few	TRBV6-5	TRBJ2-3	TGTGCCAGCAGTTACTCGAAGGGGGGAGGGGATACGCAGTATTTT	CASSYSKGGGDTQYF
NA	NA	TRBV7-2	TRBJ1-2	TGTGCCAGCAGCCTCATGTGGGGCCGTACCTATGGCTACACCTTC	CASSLMWGRTYGYTF
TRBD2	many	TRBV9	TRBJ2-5	TGTGCCAGCAGCCCGGAACTAGCGGGACGTGAGACCCAGTACTTC	CASSPELAGRETQYF
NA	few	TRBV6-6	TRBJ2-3	TGTGCCAGCAGCCTGACAGGACTCGCGATACTCACAGATACGCAGTATTTT	CASSLTGLAILTDTQYF
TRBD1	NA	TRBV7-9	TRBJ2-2	TGTGCCAGCAGCACGCAGGGGGCGAACACCGGGGAGCTGTTTTTT	CASSTQGANTGELFF
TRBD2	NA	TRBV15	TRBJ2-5	TGTGCCACCAGCAGAGATATCGCTAGCGGGGGAGATAGGGAGACCCAGTACTTC	CATSRDIASGGDRETQYF
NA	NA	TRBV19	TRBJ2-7	TGTGCCAGTAGTATTAGCGTTTCCTCCTACGAGCAGTACTTC	CASSISVSSYEQYF
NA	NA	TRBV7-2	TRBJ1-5	TGTGCCAGCGCCCCCCAACCCGTCGATCAGCCCCAGCATTTT	CASAPQPVDQPQHF
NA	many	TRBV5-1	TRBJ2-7	TGCGCCAGCACTCGCAGGGGGGCCCCCTACGAGCAGTACTTC	CASTRRGAPYEQYF
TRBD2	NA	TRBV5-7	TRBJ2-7	TGTGCCAGCAGCCCCGGGACTAGAAAGGTAAAGCAGTACTTC	CASSPGTRKVKQYF
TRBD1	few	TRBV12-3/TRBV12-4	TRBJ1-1	TGTGCCAGCGCTACGTCCAGGGGGCTCACTGAAGCTTTCTTT	CASATSRGLTEAFF
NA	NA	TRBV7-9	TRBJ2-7	TGTGCCAGCAGCCTTCCGGATCAGCGAAGGGAGCAGTACTTC	CASSLPDQRREQYF
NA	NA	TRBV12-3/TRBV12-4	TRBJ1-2	TGTGCCAGCAGTCCCGAGGGTCATGGCTACACCTTC	CASSPEGHGYTF
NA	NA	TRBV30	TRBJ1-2	TGTGCCTGGAGTGCATCTTGGGGGGACGGCTACACCTTC	CAWSASWGDGYTF
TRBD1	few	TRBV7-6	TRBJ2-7	TGTGCCAGCAGCTCCAGTCCCGGGACAGGGCTCTCCTACGAGCAGTACTTC	CASSSSPGTGLSYEQYF
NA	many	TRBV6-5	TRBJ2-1	TGTGCCAGCAGTTACAGCGCCTCTCACAATGAGCAGTTCTTC	CASSYSASHNEQFF
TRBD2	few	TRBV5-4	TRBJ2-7	TGTGCCAGCAGCTTGACCGGCGGGGGGGCCGGGAACGAGCAGTACTTC	CASSLTGGGAGNEQYF
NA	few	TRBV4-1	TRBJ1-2	TGCGCCAGCAGCCCTACGGACAGCCCCTATGGCTACACCTTC	CASSPTDSPYGYTF
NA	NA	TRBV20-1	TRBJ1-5	TGCAGTGCAACTGACAGACTATATAGCAATCAGCCCCAGCATTTT	CSATDRLYSNQPQHF
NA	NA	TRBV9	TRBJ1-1	TGTGCCAGCAGCTCATGGGACTCAGGTTTGAACACTGAAGCTTTCTTT	CASSSWDSGLNTEAFF
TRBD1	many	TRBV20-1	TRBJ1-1	TGCAGTGCTAGAGACGGAACAGGGGACCCTGAAGCTTTCTTT	CSARDGTGDPEAFF
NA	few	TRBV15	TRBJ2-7	TGTGCCACCAGCAGTTTCGCTGATACCTACGAGCAGTACTTC	CATSSFADTYEQYF